A selection of T cell receptor beta chains follows, all from one sample in a study of beta chain features in type 1 diabetes. The protocol was immunoSEQ multiplex PCR, while the TCRdb copy is restricted to in-frame clones and leaves out a portion. The sample records approximately 58,000 clones, around 60% being singletons. Sequencing was done on a sample of stem cell memory CD4+ T cells from blood. These receptors came from a woman in her twenties or thirties with type 1 diabetes. Both conserved end residues are part of each CDR3. A D gene is named only where the DNA matches it firmly. Size is stated for part of the rows, as once, few or many counts, or as a class when the clone is expanded.

>TRBV18|NA|15|TRBD1|TRBJ2-5
CASTTGGPGPETQYF
TGTGCCAGCACGACAGGGGGCCCGGGCCCGGAGACCCAGTACTTC
>TRBV27|NA|13|NA|TRBJ1-3
CASSLSKANTIYF
TGTGCCAGCAGTTTAAGTAAAGCGAACACCATATATTTT
>TRBV5-1|NA|15|NA|TRBJ2-7
CASSLETEISYEQYF
TGCGCCAGCAGCTTGGAGACAGAAATCTCCTACGAGCAGTACTTC
>TRBV6-5|NA|14|NA|TRBJ2-2
CASGQGSHTGELFF
TGTGCCAGCGGGCAGGGGTCCCACACCGGGGAGCTGTTTTTT
>TRBV27|NA|17|NA|TRBJ2-4
CASSLRAGALAKNIQYF
TGTGCCAGCAGTTTAAGGGCAGGGGCCCTAGCCAAAAACATTCAGTACTTC
>TRBV11-2|few|17|NA|TRBJ2-4
CASSFGPGMGSKNIQYF
TGTGCCAGCAGCTTCGGTCCGGGGATGGGATCCAAAAACATTCAGTACTTC
>TRBV5-6|NA|16|NA|TRBJ2-7
CASSLVGSGRSYEQYF
TGTGCCAGCAGCTTGGTCGGTAGCGGTCGCTCCTACGAGCAGTACTTC
>TRBV18|NA|15|NA|TRBJ1-4
CASSRIPDPGEKLFF
TGTGCCAGCTCCCGTATTCCCGACCCGGGTGAAAAACTGTTTTTT
>TRBV18|NA|15|TRBD2|TRBJ2-7
CASSLGTSRSYEQYF
TGTGCCAGCTCACTAGGGACTAGCAGATCCTACGAGCAGTACTTC
>TRBV5-1|once|15|TRBD1|TRBJ2-7
CASSFSGTGGDEQYF
TGCGCCAGCAGCTTTTCCGGGACAGGGGGCGACGAGCAGTACTTC
>TRBV5-1|NA|14|TRBD1|TRBJ2-7
CASSLGQGAREQYF
TGCGCCAGCAGCTTGGGACAGGGGGCGCGCGAGCAGTACTTC
>TRBV27|NA|14|NA|TRBJ1-2
CASSTGTPGYGYTF
TGTGCCAGCAGTACTGGGACACCAGGCTATGGCTACACCTTC
>TRBV7-2|once|15|NA|TRBJ2-7
CASSLKSSSSYEQYF
TGTGCCAGCAGCTTGAAATCATCTAGCTCCTACGAGCAGTACTTC
>TRBV5-1|few|15|NA|TRBJ2-3
CASSLVPGLADTQYF
TGCGCCAGCAGCTTGGTCCCGGGGTTGGCAGATACGCAGTATTTT
>TRBV5-1|NA|18|TRBD2|TRBJ2-3
CASSLGYLPAGPEDTQYF
TGCGCCAGCAGCTTGGGTTATCTGCCAGCGGGGCCCGAGGATACGCAGTATTTT
>TRBV9|NA|15|NA|TRBJ1-2
CASSEPNREGNGYTF
TGTGCCAGCAGCGAGCCCAACAGGGAGGGGAATGGCTACACCTTC
>TRBV7-9|NA|13|TRBD2|TRBJ2-1
CASSLGGGRAQFF
TGTGCCAGCAGCTTAGGGGGCGGGAGGGCCCAGTTCTTC
>TRBV6-6|NA|11|NA|TRBJ1-1
CASLRQGEAFF
TGTGCCAGCCTTAGGCAGGGTGAAGCTTTCTTT
>TRBV12-5|NA|12|NA|TRBJ2-7
CASGLSGYEQYF
TGTGCTAGTGGTTTGTCGGGCTACGAGCAGTACTTC
>TRBV6-5|NA|13|NA|TRBJ1-4
CASSRTEGEKLFF
TGTGCCAGCAGTCGGACCGAGGGTGAAAAACTGTTTTTT
>TRBV7-2|NA|14|TRBD2|TRBJ2-7
CASTEQREGREQYF
TGTGCCAGCACCGAGCAGCGGGAGGGCCGCGAGCAGTACTTC
>TRBV5-1|NA|17|NA|TRBJ2-3
CASMLASASRSTDTQYF
TGCGCCAGCATGTTGGCTAGCGCCAGTAGGAGCACAGATACGCAGTATTTT
>TRBV18|NA|15|NA|TRBJ2-1
CASSQNELLYNEQFF
TGTGCCAGCTCGCAGAACGAGTTACTATACAATGAGCAGTTCTTC
>TRBV7-9|NA|13|NA|TRBJ1-2
CASTKAAEDGYTF
TGTGCCAGCACAAAGGCGGCAGAAGATGGCTACACCTTC
>TRBV5-1|NA|14|TRBD1|TRBJ2-1
CASSPGQVFNEQFF
TGCGCCAGCAGCCCGGGACAGGTCTTCAATGAGCAGTTCTTC
>TRBV30|NA|13|TRBD1|TRBJ1-1
CAWKDRAVTEAFF
TGTGCCTGGAAAGACAGGGCGGTCACTGAAGCTTTCTTT
>TRBV7-8|few|14|NA|TRBJ2-1
CASSPRVRGNEQFF
TGTGCCAGCAGCCCCCGGGTGCGCGGGAATGAGCAGTTCTTC
>TRBV9|NA|15|TRBD2|TRBJ2-1
CASSFGTSSYNEQFF
TGTGCCAGCAGCTTCGGGACTAGCTCCTACAATGAGCAGTTCTTC
>TRBV2|NA|13|TRBD1|TRBJ1-1
CASKRQGNTEAFF
TGTGCCAGCAAGCGACAGGGGAACACTGAAGCTTTCTTT
>TRBV7-3|once|12|NA|TRBJ2-1
CASSLKGGGQFF
TGTGCCAGCAGCCTCAAAGGGGGGGGGCAGTTCTTC
>TRBV5-1|NA|15|TRBD2|TRBJ2-5
CASSLIPGGEETQYF
TGCGCCAGCAGCTTGATTCCGGGGGGGGAAGAGACCCAGTACTTC
>TRBV28|NA|15|NA|TRBJ2-3
CASSLWSGETDTQYF
TGTGCCAGCAGTTTATGGTCAGGGGAGACAGATACGCAGTATTTT
>TRBV5-1|few|12|NA|TRBJ2-5
CASSFPQETQYF
TGCGCCAGCAGCTTCCCACAAGAGACCCAGTACTTC
>TRBV19|NA|14|TRBD1|TRBJ2-7
CASSGQGALYEQYF
TGTGCCAGTAGTGGGCAGGGGGCGCTGTACGAGCAGTACTTC